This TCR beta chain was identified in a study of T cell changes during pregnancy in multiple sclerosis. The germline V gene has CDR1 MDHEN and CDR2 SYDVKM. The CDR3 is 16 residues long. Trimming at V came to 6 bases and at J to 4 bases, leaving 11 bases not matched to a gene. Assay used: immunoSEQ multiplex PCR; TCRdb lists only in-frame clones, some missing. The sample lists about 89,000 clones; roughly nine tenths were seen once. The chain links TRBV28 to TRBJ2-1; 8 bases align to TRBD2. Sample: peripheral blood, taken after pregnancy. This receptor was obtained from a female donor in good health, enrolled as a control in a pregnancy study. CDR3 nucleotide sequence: TGTGCCAGCAGCTCGGGGCCCGGGACTAGTTACAATGAGCAGTTCTTC. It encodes CASSSGPGTSYNEQFF. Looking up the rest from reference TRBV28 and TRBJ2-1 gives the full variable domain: DVKVTQSSRYLVKRTGEKVFLECVQDMDHENMFWYRQDPGLGLRLIYFSYDVKMKEKGDIPEGYSVSREKKERFSLILESASTNQTSMYLCASSSGPGTSYNEQFFGPGTRLTVL.